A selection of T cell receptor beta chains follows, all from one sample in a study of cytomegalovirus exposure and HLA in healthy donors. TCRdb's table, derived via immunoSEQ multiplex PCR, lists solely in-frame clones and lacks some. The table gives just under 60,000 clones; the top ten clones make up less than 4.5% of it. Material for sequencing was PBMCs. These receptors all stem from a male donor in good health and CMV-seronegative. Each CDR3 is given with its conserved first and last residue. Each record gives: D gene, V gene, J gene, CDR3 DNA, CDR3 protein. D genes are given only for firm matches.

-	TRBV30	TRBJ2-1	TGTGCCTCACTCCCTCCGGGCTCCTACAATGAGCAGTTCTTC	CASLPPGSYNEQFF
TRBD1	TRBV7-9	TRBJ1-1	TGTGCCAGCAGCTGGGAGACAGGGGCAGCTTTCTTT	CASSWETGAAFF
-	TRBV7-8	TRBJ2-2	TGTGCGACCGAGGGGCGGGGGAACACCGGGGAGCTGTTTTTT	CATEGRGNTGELFF
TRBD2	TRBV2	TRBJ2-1	TGTGCCAGCAGTGATCCAACTGGGCTAGCGGGAGGGCCTTACAATGAGCAGTTCTTC	CASSDPTGLAGGPYNEQFF
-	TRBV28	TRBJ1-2	TGTGCCAGCAGTTTAGGGGGGGGGCTCCGAAACTATGGCTACACCTTC	CASSLGGGLRNYGYTF
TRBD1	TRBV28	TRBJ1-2	TGTGCCAGCAGTCTGGGGGACAGTCGTGGCTACACCTTC	CASSLGDSRGYTF
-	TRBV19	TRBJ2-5	TGTGCCAGTAGTTCCGACAGGCAAGAGACCCAGTACTTC	CASSSDRQETQYF
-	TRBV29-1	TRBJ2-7	TGCAGCGTTCCCTGCGAAAGGGACACCGAAGGCTACGAGCAGTACTTC	CSVPCERDTEGYEQYF
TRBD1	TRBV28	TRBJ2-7	TGTGCCAGCAGCCTTAGGACAGGGTACTACGAGCAGTACTTC	CASSLRTGYYEQYF
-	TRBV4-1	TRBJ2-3	TGCGCCAGCAGCCAAGATTATAGCCGAGATACGCAGTATTTT	CASSQDYSRDTQYF
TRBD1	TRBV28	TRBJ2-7	TGTGCCAGCACCTCACCAGGGACAGGGGCGACTCGGGAGCAGTACTTC	CASTSPGTGATREQYF
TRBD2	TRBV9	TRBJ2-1	TGTGCCAGCAGCTCTTGGGGGGGGAATGAGCAGTTCTTC	CASSSWGGNEQFF
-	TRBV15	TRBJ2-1	TGTGCCACCAGCGGGAGAGGGAGCTCCTACAATGAGCAGTTCTTC	CATSGRGSSYNEQFF
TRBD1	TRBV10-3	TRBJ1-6	TGTGCCATCAGTGAAAAACAGGGGGGGAATTCACCCCTCCACTTT	CAISEKQGGNSPLHF
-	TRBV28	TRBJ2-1	TGTGCCAGCAGTTCAGACAATGAGCAGTTCTTC	CASSSDNEQFF
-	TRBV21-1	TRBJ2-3	TGTGCCAGCAGCGAAGGGGTTCAGGGTGCGGATACGCAGTATTTT	CASSEGVQGADTQYF
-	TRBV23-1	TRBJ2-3	TGCGCCAGCAGACCCTGGAGCGGGCCCCCCATCACAGATACGCAGTATTTT	CASRPWSGPPITDTQYF
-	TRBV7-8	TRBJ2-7	TGTGCCAGCAGCTCACCGGGACAAGTCCCCTACGAGCAGTACTTC	CASSSPGQVPYEQYF
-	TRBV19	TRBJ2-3	TGTGCCAGTAGTATTAGAATGCGGCCAGATACGCAGTATTTT	CASSIRMRPDTQYF
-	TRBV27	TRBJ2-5	TGTGCCAGCAGTTTCACCCCGGGACTCCCTTCACAGACCCAGTACTTC	CASSFTPGLPSQTQYF
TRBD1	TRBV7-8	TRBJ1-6	TGTGCCAGCAGCTCAACAGGGGTAACAGGGTCACCCCTCCACTTT	CASSSTGVTGSPLHF
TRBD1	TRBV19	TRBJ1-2	TGTGCCAGTAGTATGGGGACAGGGGGCGCAGTCGACTATGGCTACACCTTC	CASSMGTGGAVDYGYTF
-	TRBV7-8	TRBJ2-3	TGTGCCAGCAGCCCTCCAGGCACAGATACGCAGTATTTT	CASSPPGTDTQYF
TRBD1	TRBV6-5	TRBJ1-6	TGTGCCAGCAGCCGGGACAGTACAGGGAATTCACCCCTCCACTTT	CASSRDSTGNSPLHF
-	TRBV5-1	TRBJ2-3	TGCGCCAGCAGCTTGGAGGGGGTAGATACGCAGTATTTT	CASSLEGVDTQYF
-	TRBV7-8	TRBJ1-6	TGTGCCAGCCAAAATTTCCGGAATTCACCCCTCCACTTT	CASQNFRNSPLHF
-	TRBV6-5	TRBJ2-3	TGTGCCAGCAGCGCCGCGGATACGCAGTATTTT	CASSAADTQYF
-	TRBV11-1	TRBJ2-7	TGTGCCAGCGGCCGACCGGGCAGGGCCTACGAGCAGTACTTC	CASGRPGRAYEQYF
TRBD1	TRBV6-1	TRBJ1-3	TGTGCCAGCAGTGAAGGACAGGGGGGTAGAAACACCATATATTTT	CASSEGQGGRNTIYF
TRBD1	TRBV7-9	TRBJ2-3	TGTGCCAGCAGCTTGGACCGACAGGGGGCAGATACGCAGTATTTT	CASSLDRQGADTQYF
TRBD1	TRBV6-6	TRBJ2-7	TGTGCCAGCAGTTCGACAGGGCCTGAGCAGTACTTC	CASSSTGPEQYF
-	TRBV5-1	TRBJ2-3	TGCGCCAGCAGTTTCCCTAGCCCAGATACGCAGTATTTT	CASSFPSPDTQYF
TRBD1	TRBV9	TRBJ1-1	TGTGCCAGCAGCGGGGGACAGGGGGTGGAAATGAACACTGAAGCTTTCTTT	CASSGGQGVEMNTEAFF
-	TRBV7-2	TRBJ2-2	TGTGCCAGCAGCCCCTCTTGGAGCGCCGGGGAGCTGTTTTTT	CASSPSWSAGELFF
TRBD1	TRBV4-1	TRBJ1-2	TGCGCCAGCAGCCCCCAGGGGACAGCTCTTAACTATGGCTACACCTTC	CASSPQGTALNYGYTF
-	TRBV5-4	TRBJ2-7	TGTGCCAGCAGCTTGGTAGGGGGCTACGAGCAGTACTTC	CASSLVGGYEQYF
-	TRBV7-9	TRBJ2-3	TGTGCCAGCAGCTTACCCCCAGGGGCGCATAGGGATACGCAGTATTTT	CASSLPPGAHRDTQYF
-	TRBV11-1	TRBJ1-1	TGTGCCAGCAGCCCCAGACAGTTTGGAACTGAAGATTTCTTT	CASSPRQFGTEDFF
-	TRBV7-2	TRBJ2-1	TGTGCCAGCAGCCCAACGGACTGGAATGAGCAGTTCTTC	CASSPTDWNEQFF
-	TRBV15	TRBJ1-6	TGTGCCACCAGCACCAGAACTACTAATAATTCACCCCTACACTTT	CATSTRTTNNSPLHF
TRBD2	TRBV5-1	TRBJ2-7	TGCGCCAGCAGCGGCGGAGCGGGAGGGCGCGAGCAGTACTTC	CASSGGAGGREQYF
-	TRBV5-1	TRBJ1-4	TGCGCCAGCAGCTTAGGCTACAGATCAACTAATGAAAAACTGTTTTTT	CASSLGYRSTNEKLFF
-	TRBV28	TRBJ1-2	TGTGCCAGCAGTTTACAGGGGATTGGCTACACCTTC	CASSLQGIGYTF
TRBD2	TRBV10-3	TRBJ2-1	TGTGCCATCAGTCCTAGACTAGCGGGGAAGGATGAGCAGTTCTTC	CAISPRLAGKDEQFF
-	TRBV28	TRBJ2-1	TGTGCCAGCAGGGTTGCTCTAGAGAATGAGCAGTTCTTC	CASRVALENEQFF
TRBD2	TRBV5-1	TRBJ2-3	TGCGCCAGCAGTAGCGGGAGTGCAGATACGCAGTATTTT	CASSSGSADTQYF
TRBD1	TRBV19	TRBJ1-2	TGTGCCAGTAGTGGCGGACAGGTCTATGGCTACACCTTC	CASSGGQVYGYTF
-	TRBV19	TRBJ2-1	TGTGCCAGTAGGGGAAGGGGTTACAATGAGCAGTTCTTC	CASRGRGYNEQFF